This paragraph reports one T cell receptor (beta chain). No antigen is known for it. The cDNA for TCR beta came from 5'RACE template switching with UMIs. Using the 5' RACE reads, TCRdb records one entry per CDR3 protein without DNA. Its table records approximately 150,000 distinct CDR3 sequences. The sample originates from a study of T cells expressing NK-cell markers. Study findings and constraints: The contribution of dominant NKG2C+ clonotypes to CD8+ T cells in more than five donors was 1.0-7.0%.

The CDR3 consists of 16 residues. The TCR comes from a young man in good health. Sequencing was carried out using blood T cells: a sorted CD56 or NKG2C T cell subset, CD4+ or CD8+ T cells, or bulk PBMC T cells (not recorded which). The rearrangement links TRBV12-3 or TRBV12-4 to TRBJ2-3. The chain's CDR3 is CASSVAGGASTDTQYF.